Listed here is a single T cell receptor beta chain. The data are from a study of blood T cell repertoires in COVID-19. Libraries were prepared by immunoSEQ multiplex PCR; TCRdb keeps only in-frame clonotypes and omits some of them. The repertoire holds some 310,000 clones, almost 90% seen once, with roughly 2.9% in the top ten. With 0 bases removed from V and 7 bases from J, the gap between germline ends came to 13 bases. The CDR3 consists of 15 residues. CDR1 is SGHNT, CDR2 YENEEA, per germline. This chain joins TRBV11-3 and TRBJ2-1; possibly TRBD2 for D (5 bases). Sequencing was done on a sample of peripheral blood. The source is a young woman with COVID-19, enrolled during active disease. This CDR3 reads CASSLDLRGWNEQFF. The CDR3 DNA sequence: TGTGCCAGCAGCTTAGACCTACGGGGATGGAATGAGCAGTTCTTC.